Presented here are 3 T cell receptor beta chains from one specimen sequenced in a study of T cells in Graves' hyperthyroidism and ophthalmopathy. Regions amplified from RNA transcripts were the TCR beta CDR3 regions. When the TCR CDR3 underwent first-round RT-PCR, the HTBI primer set was used. TCRdb redid the calling of the multiplex PCR reads with MiXCR, one entry per CDR3 protein. The sample shows a few hundred thousand distinct CDR3 sequences, over 15% of them seen only once. The sample comprised blood. These receptors originate from a woman aged 35 to 49 with Graves' ophthalmopathy.

This clonotype was counted many times. This chain uses TRBV4-1 with TRBJ1-1; D not certain. The V end was cut by 1 base, the J end by 0 bases, with 9 bases between. Per germline, CDR1 MGHRA and CDR2 YSYEKL. This CDR3 has 15 amino acids. The DNA of the CDR3 is TGCGCCAGCAGCCAAGTTCCGGAAATGAACACTGAAGCTTTCTTT. Protein product: CASSQVPEMNTEAFF.

This chain connects TRBV6-1 to TRBJ2-7; D may be TRBD1 (5 bases). Trimming took 6 bases from V and 3 from J, leaving 15 bases between them. CDR3 length: 14 residues. Germline V gene lookup returns CDR1 MNHNS and CDR2 SASEGT. As DNA, the CDR3 is TGTGCCAGCAGATCCCCCGGTGACAGCTACGAGCAGTACTTC. It specifies CASRSPGDSYEQYF.

The chain carries TRBV6-5 and TRBJ2-7, with TRBD2 as a possible D gene (5 bases). The V gene's germline CDR1 is MNHEY and CDR2 SVGAGI. The CDR3 has 14 amino acids. The V and J ends lost 2 bases and 3 bases respectively, with 11 bases between them. CDR3 region: CASSYTRVDYEQYF. The CDR3 nucleotides are TGTGCCAGCAGTTACACTAGGGTCGACTACGAGCAGTACTTC.